This TCR beta chain was obtained from a study of identical twins. Study conclusions and caveats: Researchers caution that invariant MAIT and iNKT cells could partly confound zero-insertion analyses.

The CDR3 covers 17 residues. Per germline, CDR1 MGHRA and CDR2 YSYEKL. The V end lost 1 base, the J end lost 0 bases, and 12 bases lay between the germline ends. As regards this clonotype: The target antigen is unknown.

TCRdb independently ran MiXCR on the 5' RACE reads; one entry per CDR3 protein. The table includes hundreds of thousands of distinct CDR3 sequences, over 9% detected once. These records were also assigned to another study, of yellow fever vaccine responses in identical twins.

The chain links TRBV4-1 to TRBJ2-2; weak D call: TRBD2 (5 bases). Sequencing was performed on CD8+ T cells sorted from blood. The origin of this receptor is a woman aged 18-35 years in good health. CDR3 in amino acids: CASSQVPAGPNTGELFF. The CDR3 nucleotides are TGCGCCAGCAGCCAAGTCCCTGCGGGTCCGAACACCGGGGAGCTGTTTTTT.